This T cell receptor (beta chain) was captured in a study of post-analysis software for immune sequencing data. Whole-study context: There were relapsing-remitting, secondary progressive and progressive-relapsing multiple sclerosis among the disease courses included. Study observations and caveats: The authors found that F measure strongly co-clustered same-batch samples. Comparison with controls showed significantly lower normalized Chao1 diversity in multiple sclerosis patients. Several TRBV segments, TRBV5-6, TRBV5-1 and TRBV20-1 among them, were found more frequent in patients than controls.

The CDR3 length is 11 residues. CDR1 is ENHRY and CDR2 is SYGVKD in the germline V gene. V was pared by 10 bases and J by 5 bases, with 11 bases between. Incorporated into the TCR beta cDNA libraries were unique molecular identifiers, which served to reduce PCR and sequencing biases. Researchers reported roughly 0.5 million cDNA molecules coming from approximately 0.91 to 9.4 million T cells. TCRdb itself ran the PCR reads through MiXCR, one entry per CDR3 protein. The profile shows roughly 700,000 distinct CDR3 sequences, roughly 27% of them singletons. Comment on this clonotype: The antigen is unknown.

This TCR came from a girl aged 10-17 years with multiple sclerosis. The rearrangement uses TRBV10-3 and TRBJ2-5, with no clear D. Sequenced input: blood. The CDR3 spells CATQVRETQYF. Here the CDR3 DNA reads TGTGCCACCCAGGTGCGGGAGACCCAGTACTTC.